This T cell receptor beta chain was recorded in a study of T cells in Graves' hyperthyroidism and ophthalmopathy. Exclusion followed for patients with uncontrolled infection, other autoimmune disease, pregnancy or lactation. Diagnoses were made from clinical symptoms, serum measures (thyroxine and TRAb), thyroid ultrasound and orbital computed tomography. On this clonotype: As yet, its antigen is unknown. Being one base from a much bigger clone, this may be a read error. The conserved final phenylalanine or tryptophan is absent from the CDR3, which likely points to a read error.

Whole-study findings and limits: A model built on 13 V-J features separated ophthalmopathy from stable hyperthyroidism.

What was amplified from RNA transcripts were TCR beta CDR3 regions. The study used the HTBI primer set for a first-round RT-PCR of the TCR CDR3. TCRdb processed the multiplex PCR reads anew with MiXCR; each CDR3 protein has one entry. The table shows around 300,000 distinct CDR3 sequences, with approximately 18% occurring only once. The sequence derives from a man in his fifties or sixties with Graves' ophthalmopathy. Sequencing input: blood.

The CDR3 protein is CASSYSMGTSNTEAFL. The CDR3 DNA reads TGTGCCAGCAGTTACTCGATGGGTACCTCTAACACTGAAGCTTTCCTT. The V and J genes are TRBV6-2 or TRBV6-3 and TRBJ1-1; D not certain. V was trimmed by 0 bases and J by 2 bases, leaving 13 bases between them. The CDR3 is 16 residues long. CDR1 is MNHEY and CDR2 is SVGEGT in the germline V gene.